This is a list of T cell receptor beta chains from one sample in a study of cytotoxic CD8 clonotypes in ibrutinib-treated CLL. Repertoires were generated with immunoSEQ multiplex PCR, while TCRdb's copy carries only in-frame clones and drops some. The data contain 200,000 to 250,000 clones, roughly 70% of them singletons. The material sequenced was PBMCs, taken after 24 months of ibrutinib treatment. The receptors were gathered from a human donor with chronic lymphocytic leukemia. The CDR3 runs from the conserved cysteine through the conserved F or W. A D gene is named only where the DNA matches it firmly. Size values are once, few and many counts, or a class for expanded clones, and some rows have none.

d_gene: -
abundance: -
j_gene: TRBJ2-1
v_gene: TRBV11-2
CDR3aa: CASSSRVWRDLINEQFF
CDR3nt: TGTGCCAGCAGCTCCCGGGTCTGGCGGGATTTAATCAATGAGCAGTTCTTC

d_gene: -
abundance: -
j_gene: TRBJ2-7
v_gene: TRBV29-1
CDR3aa: CSVDKGLDEQYF
CDR3nt: TGCAGCGTTGACAAGGGTCTGGACGAGCAGTACTTC

d_gene: -
abundance: -
j_gene: TRBJ2-7
v_gene: TRBV19
CDR3aa: CASSISRGAEQYF
CDR3nt: TGTGCCAGTAGTATTAGCAGGGGAGCCGAGCAGTACTTC

d_gene: -
abundance: -
j_gene: TRBJ2-1
v_gene: TRBV18
CDR3aa: CASSPGGQSSSYNEQFF
CDR3nt: TGTGCCAGCTCACCAGGCGGACAGTCTAGCTCCTACAATGAGCAGTTCTTC

d_gene: TRBD2
abundance: -
j_gene: TRBJ2-7
v_gene: TRBV27
CDR3aa: CASSQGQEPGLAVGDEQYF
CDR3nt: TGTGCCAGCAGTCAAGGACAAGAACCGGGACTAGCGGTCGGCGACGAGCAGTACTTC

d_gene: TRBD1
abundance: -
j_gene: TRBJ2-5
v_gene: TRBV6-1
CDR3aa: CASSHSGGGETQYF
CDR3nt: TGTGCCAGCAGTCACTCAGGGGGCGGAGAGACCCAGTACTTC

d_gene: -
abundance: -
j_gene: TRBJ1-2
v_gene: TRBV10-1
CDR3aa: CASSENDHYGYTF
CDR3nt: TGCGCCAGCAGTGAAAACGACCACTATGGCTACACCTTC

d_gene: -
abundance: -
j_gene: TRBJ2-1
v_gene: TRBV13
CDR3aa: CASTGGSSYNEQFF
CDR3nt: TGTGCCAGCACAGGGGGGAGCTCCTACAATGAGCAGTTCTTC

d_gene: -
abundance: -
j_gene: TRBJ2-3
v_gene: TRBV4-2
CDR3aa: CASSPSGRVRLWENGDTQYF
CDR3nt: TGTGCCAGCAGCCCCTCGGGCCGAGTCAGGCTGTGGGAAAATGGAGATACGCAGTATTTT

d_gene: TRBD2
abundance: few
j_gene: TRBJ2-5
v_gene: TRBV9
CDR3aa: CASSVGSGGPETQYF
CDR3nt: TGTGCCAGCAGCGTGGGGTCGGGAGGGCCGGAGACCCAGTACTTC

d_gene: TRBD2
abundance: few
j_gene: TRBJ2-3
v_gene: TRBV29-1
CDR3aa: CSVEVAGADTQYF
CDR3nt: TGCAGCGTTGAAGTAGCGGGAGCAGATACGCAGTATTTT

d_gene: TRBD2
abundance: -
j_gene: TRBJ2-1
v_gene: TRBV29-1
CDR3aa: CSVDVLGTSGYNEQFF
CDR3nt: TGCAGCGTTGACGTCTTGGGGACTAGCGGTTACAATGAGCAGTTCTTC

d_gene: -
abundance: -
j_gene: TRBJ1-5
v_gene: TRBV27
CDR3aa: CASSFRVSNQPQHF
CDR3nt: TGTGCCAGCAGTTTTAGGGTCTCCAACCAGCCCCAGCATTTT